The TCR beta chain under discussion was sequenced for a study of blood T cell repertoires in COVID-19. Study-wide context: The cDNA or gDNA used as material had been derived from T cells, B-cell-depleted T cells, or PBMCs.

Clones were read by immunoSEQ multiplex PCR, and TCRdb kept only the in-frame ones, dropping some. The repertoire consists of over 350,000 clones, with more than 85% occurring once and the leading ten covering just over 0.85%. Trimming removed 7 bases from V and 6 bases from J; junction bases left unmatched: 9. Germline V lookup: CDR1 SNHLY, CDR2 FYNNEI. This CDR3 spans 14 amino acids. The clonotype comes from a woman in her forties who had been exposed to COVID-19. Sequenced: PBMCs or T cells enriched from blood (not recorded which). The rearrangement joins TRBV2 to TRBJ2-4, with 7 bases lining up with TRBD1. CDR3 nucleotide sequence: TGTGCCAGCACCATAGACAGGGTGGGAAACATTCAGTACTTC. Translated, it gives CASTIDRVGNIQYF. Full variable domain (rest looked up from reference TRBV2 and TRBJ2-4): EPEVTQTPSHQVTQMGQEVILRCVPISNHLYFYWYRQILGQKVEFLVSFYNNEISEKSEIFDDQFSVERPDGSNFTLKIRSTKLEDSAMYFCASTIDRVGNIQYFGAGTRLSVL.